The 29 T cell receptor beta chains below come from one sample, sequenced in a study of CD8+CD57+ T cells in acquired aplastic anemia. Patients selected for sequencing had displayed CD8+CD57+ cell expansion by flow cytometry. The template used for profiling TCR beta VDJ and CDR3 was genomic DNA. TCRdb recomputed calls from the reads with MiXCR, one row per CDR3 protein. The sample records about 160,000 distinct CDR3 sequences, about half being singletons. Specimen: sorted CD4+, CD8+, or CD8+CD57+ T cells (not recorded which) from PBMCs. The source of these receptors is a human donor with aplastic anemia.

In regard to this clonotype: It may be a read error: a sequence one base away is much more abundant. The chain employs TRBV3-1 and TRBJ2-5; D ambiguous. V was shortened by 4 bases and J by 2 bases, with 8 bases between the two germline ends. This CDR3 is built from 13 residues. CDR1 and CDR2 from the germline V gene are LGHDT and YNNKEL (reference sequence). The CDR3 protein is CASSRWVQETQYF. The CDR3 nucleotides are TGTGCCAGCAGCCGATGGGTACAAGAGACCCAGTACTTC.

This clonotype has ten or more counts. The rearrangement joins TRBV7-9 to TRBJ2-2, with D uncertain. The CDR3 covers 14 residues. Germline assignment: CDR1 SEHNR and CDR2 FQNEAQ (reference sequence). With 0 bases removed from V and 1 base from J, the gap between germline ends came to 3 bases. CDR3 sequence: CASSLAGNTGELFF. CDR3 bases: TGTGCCAGCAGCTTAGCGGGGAACACCGGGGAGCTGTTTTTT.

This sequence joins TRBV24-1 and TRBJ1-2, with D perhaps TRBD1 (6 bases). This CDR3 spans 15 amino acids. With 3 bases removed from V and 8 bases from J, the gap between germline ends came to 18 bases. Germline values: CDR1 KGHDR, CDR2 SFDVKD. This chain's CDR3 is CATSDPNYREDGYTF. Written as DNA, the CDR3 is TGTGCCACCAGTGATCCGAACTACAGGGAGGACGGCTACACCTTC.

This clonotype was counted only a few times. The chain is built from TRBV18 and TRBJ2-1; D not certain. The CDR3 sequence is 12 residues long. V was clipped by 3 bases and J by 8 bases, with 8 bases between them. Germline V lookup: CDR1 KGHSH, CDR2 LQKENI. This CDR3 is CASSPSLDEQFF. The CDR3 coding sequence is TGTGCCAGCTCACCTAGCCTCGATGAGCAGTTCTTC.

For this clonotype: It may be a read error: a sequence one base away is much more abundant. The V call is TRBV11-3, the J call TRBJ1-1; D unresolved. Germline CDR1 is SGHNT and CDR2 is YENEEA. The CDR3 totals 14 residues. CDR3 protein: CVSSPLVQNTEAFF. The CDR3 DNA sequence: TGTGTCAGCAGCCCCCTTGTCCAGAACACTGAAGCTTTCTTT.

The rearrangement joins TRBV7-8 to TRBJ2-1, with D tentatively TRBD1 (5 bases). The germline gives CDR1 SGHVS, CDR2 FQNEAQ. V dropped 5 bases and J dropped 0 bases, with 14 bases sitting between them. The CDR3 length is 16 residues. The CDR3 DNA sequence: TGTGCCAGCAGCCCAAGGGGTGCCCGCTCCTACAATGAGCAGTTCTTC. Translated, it gives CASSPRGARSYNEQFF.

This clonotype has ten or more counts. For the CDR3, the DNA is TGTGCCAGCAGCTTGGACTCAACAAACCTCCAGCCCCAGCATTTT. Its translation: CASSLDSTNLQPQHF. The V and J genes are TRBV7-2 and TRBJ1-5, with D unclear. The V gene lost 3 bases and the J gene lost 7 bases, with 16 bases spanning the gap. The CDR3 runs to 15 residues. Per germline, CDR1 SGHTA and CDR2 FQGNSA. The full variable domain, its missing parts supplied by reference TRBV7-2 and TRBJ1-5, is GAGVSQSPSNKVTEKGKDVELRCDPISGHTALYWYRQSLGQGLEFLIYFQGNSAPDKSGLPSDRFSAERTGGSVSTLTIQRTQQEDSAVYLCASSLDSTNLQPQHFGDGTRLSIL.

Comments on this clonotype: A much larger clone is a single base away; this may be a read error. The chain couples TRBV12-3 or TRBV12-4 to TRBJ2-5, with D unresolved. The CDR3 loop spans 15 amino acids. CDR3 nucleotides: TGTGCCGGCAGTAGACTCGCCGGCCTTGGGGAGACCCAGTACTTC. The encoded protein is CAGSRLAGLGETQYF.

The table lists this clonotype with many counts. J is TRBJ2-7 and V is TRBV20-1; D is perhaps TRBD2 (5 bases). The CDR3 has 13 amino acids. V lost 1 base, J lost 5 bases, and 12 bases lay in between. Germline CDR1 and CDR2: DFQATT and SNEGSKA (reference sequence). In nucleotides, the CDR3 is TGCAGTGCTAGAGTGGCCGGGGTTAACGAGCAGTACGTC. It codes for CSARVAGVNEQYV.

This clonotype was picked up one time. A much larger clone sits a single nucleotide away, making a read error possible. V is TRBV10-1 and J is TRBJ1-2, with D possibly matching TRBD1 (6 bases). The germline V and J ends were trimmed by 6 bases and 4 bases, with 15 bases remaining between them. CDR1 and CDR2 (germline): WNHNN, SYGVQD (reference sequence). The CDR3 covers 14 residues. CDR3 DNA: TGCGCCAGCAGAGGAATGTTGGGGGCCTATGGCTACACCTTC. Translating it yields CASRGMLGAYGYTF.

To note about this clonotype: The junction shows a germline mismatch at one end, possibly a read error. CDR3 region: CAASGVSGNTIYF. DNA for the CDR3: TGTGCCGCCTCAGGGGTCTCTGGGAACACCATATATTTT. The V call is TRBV7-2, the J call TRBJ1-3; maybe TRBD1 (6 bases). Germline assignment: CDR1 SGHTA and CDR2 FQGNSA. This CDR3 comprises 13 residues.

Many counts were recorded for this clonotype. The chain uses TRBV7-6 and TRBJ1-1; D remains unclear. The germline CDR1 and CDR2 sequences are SGHVS and FNYEAQ. The CDR3 has 12 residues. V shed 5 bases and J shed 7 bases, with 11 bases lying between them. The CDR3 bases are TGTGCCAGCAGCGTAACGGCTGGTGAAGCTTTCTTT. Amino acids: CASSVTAGEAFF. Full variable domain (remainder filled in from reference TRBV7-6 and TRBJ1-1): GAGVSQSPRYKVTKRGQDVALRCDPISGHVSLYWYRQALGQGPEFLTYFNYEAQQDKSGLPNDRFSAERPEGSISTLTIQRTEQRDSAMYRCASSVTAGEAFFGQGTRLTVV.

About this clonotype itself: A read error may be the cause here, since a much bigger clone is one base away. The CDR3 ends on some other residue instead of the conserved phenylalanine or tryptophan, so this is likely a read error. This chain uses TRBV6-1 with TRBJ1-5, with a possible D match to TRBD1 (5 bases). There are 13 residues in the CDR3. The V gene lost 6 bases and the J gene lost 4 bases, with 10 bases spanning the gap. Germline V gives CDR1 MNHNS, CDR2 SASEGT. This CDR3 is CASRGTGNQPQHS. The CDR3 nucleotides are TGTGCCAGCAGAGGGACGGGGAATCAGCCCCAGCATTCT.

The chain employs TRBV11-2 and TRBJ2-1, with TRBD2 matching 9 bases. After removal of 4 bases from V and 4 bases from J, the junction contained 5 bases not matched to a gene. The germline CDR1 and CDR2 sequences are SGHAT and FQNNGV. The CDR3 covers 15 residues. CDR3 in amino acids: CASSSRGGVYNEQFF. The CDR3 nucleotides are TGTGCCAGCAGCTCCCGCGGGGGGGTTTACAATGAGCAGTTCTTC. The whole variable domain, remainder taken from reference TRBV11-2 and TRBJ2-1, is EAGVAQSPRYKIIEKRQSVAFWCNPISGHATLYWYQQILGQGPKLLIQFQNNGVVDDSQLPKDRFSAERLKGVDSTLKIQPAKLEDSAVYLCASSSRGGVYNEQFFGPGTRLTVL.

The chain combines TRBV30 with TRBJ2-3; perhaps TRBD1 as D (5 bases). The V end was cut by 2 bases, the J end by 1 base, with 10 bases between. Germline V gene data show CDR1 as GTSNPN and CDR2 as SVGIG (reference sequence). The CDR3 consists of 14 residues. The CDR3, as DNA: TGTGCCTGGAGTCACAGGTTGGGCACAGATACGCAGTATTTT. Protein product: CAWSHRLGTDTQYF.

The chain carries TRBV7-2 and TRBJ1-6, with unresolved D. The CDR3 is made up of 11 amino acids. In germline, CDR1 is SGHTA, CDR2 FQGNSA. With 5 bases removed from V and 16 bases from J, the gap between germline ends came to 12 bases. CDR3: CASSPVWELHF. In nucleotides, the CDR3 is TGTGCCAGCAGCCCTGTATGGGAGCTCCACTTT.

At least ten counts were recorded for this clonotype. V usage is TRBV6-1 and J usage is TRBJ1-3; TRBD1 agrees at 7 bases. V shed 6 bases, J shed 2 bases, and the junction held 4 bases outside the gene matches. This CDR3 has 14 amino acids. The germline V gene encodes CDR1 MNHNS and CDR2 SASEGT. The DNA of the CDR3 is TGTGCCAGCAGAGTGGGACAGACTGGAAACACCATATATTTT. It codes for CASRVGQTGNTIYF.

The chain is built from TRBV18 and TRBJ2-1, with 7 nucleotides matching TRBD1. This CDR3 contains 12 residues. CDR1 and CDR2 (germline): KGHSH, LQKENI. V dropped 6 bases and J dropped 8; count of bases not matched to a gene: 4. CDR3 sequence reads: CASSPTGYEQFF. The CDR3 DNA is TGTGCCAGCTCCCCGACAGGGTATGAGCAGTTCTTC.

The V gene is TRBV5-6, the J gene TRBJ1-1; no clear D. The CDR3 runs 13 residues. The V end was cut by 1 base, the J end by 5 bases, with 9 bases between. CDR1 is SGHDT, CDR2 YYEEEE, per germline. CDR3 in DNA: TGTGCCAGCAGCTTGAGAAGTTCTACTGAAGCTTTCTTT. This codes for CASSLRSSTEAFF.

V gene TRBV10-3 combines with J gene TRBJ1-2; D possibly corresponds to TRBD1 (5 bases). Germline V gives CDR1 ENHRY, CDR2 SYGVKD. This CDR3 has 15 amino acids. Trimming removed 0 bases at V and 2 bases at J, with 10 bases between. CDR3 loop: CAISESRQNNYGYTF. In DNA, the CDR3 is TGTGCCATCAGTGAGTCCCGACAGAACAACTATGGCTACACCTTC.

Ten or more counts support this clonotype. The chain has TRBV7-2 and TRBJ2-2; D not resolved. The CDR3 length is 15 residues. Germline V gene data show CDR1 as SGHTA and CDR2 as FQGNSA. V was pared by 1 base and J by 4 bases, with 10 bases between. CDR3 amino acids: CASSLGGPPTGELFF. In nucleotides, the CDR3 is TGTGCCAGCAGCTTAGGGGGTCCTCCCACCGGGGAGCTGTTTTTT.

In this sample, this clonotype turned up many times. This chain uses TRBV27 with TRBJ1-2; 7 nucleotides line up with TRBD1. This CDR3 region has 13 residues. V was clipped by 3 bases and J by 4 bases; unmatched bases: 2. The germline V gene has CDR1 MNHEY and CDR2 SMNVEV (reference sequence). CDR3 region: CASSFRGGYGYTF. CDR3 coding DNA: TGTGCCAGCAGTTTCAGGGGGGGCTATGGCTACACCTTC.

This clonotype has just a few counts. V and J are TRBV9 and TRBJ2-3; 8 positions agree with TRBD2. Germline V gene sequence: CDR1 SGDLS, CDR2 YYNGEE. Losses at the gene ends were 0 bases for V and 4 bases for J; bases not matched to a gene: 7. This CDR3 spans 16 amino acids. This chain's CDR3 is CASSVGYGGVADTQYF. The DNA of the CDR3 is TGTGCCAGCAGCGTAGGTTACGGGGGGGTCGCAGATACGCAGTATTTT.

J is TRBJ2-3 and V is TRBV29-1, with 9 bases identical to TRBD2. This CDR3 contains 16 residues. Unmatched junction bases numbered 12, after V lost 5 bases and J lost 3 bases. Germline V gives CDR1 SQVTM, CDR2 ANQGSEA. The CDR3 DNA follows: TGCAGCGTTTTACAAATAGCGGGAGTTCCAACAGATACGCAGTATTTT. Translating it yields CSVLQIAGVPTDTQYF.

This clonotype was picked up many times. The chain has TRBV2 and TRBJ1-2, with 10 bases lining up with TRBD1. Germline V gene lookup returns CDR1 SNHLY and CDR2 FYNNEI. This CDR3 comprises 15 residues. V lost 6 bases and J lost 3; bases outside the gene matches: 7. CDR3 sequence: CASSRDRGGDYGYTF. In nucleotides, the CDR3 is TGTGCCAGCAGCCGGGACAGGGGCGGAGACTATGGCTACACCTTC.

The genes are TRBV19 and TRBJ1-1; the D gene is possibly TRBD1 (5 bases). The germline V and J ends were trimmed by 5 bases and 0 bases, with 16 bases remaining between them. The germline V gene has CDR1 LNHDA and CDR2 SQIVND (reference sequence). The CDR3 consists of 16 residues. The CDR3 DNA reads TGTGCCAGTAGTTTCCGCAGGGAATCCATGAACACTGAAGCTTTCTTT. This encodes CASSFRRESMNTEAFF.

J is TRBJ2-7 and V is TRBV7-9; maybe TRBD2 (6 bases). The CDR3 totals 13 residues. The germline CDR1 and CDR2 sequences are SEHNR and FQNEAQ (reference sequence). V was clipped by 0 bases and J by 3 bases, with 6 bases between them. The CDR3 nucleotides read TGTGCCAGCAGCTTAGCGGGAGGCTACGAGCAGTACGTC. Translation gives CASSLAGGYEQYV.

This clonotype came up many times. V is TRBV25-1 and J is TRBJ1-2; 8 nucleotides agree with TRBD1. Germline CDR1 MGHDK, CDR2 SYGVNS. CDR3 size: 13 residues. The junction had 1 base not matched to a gene; V was cut back by 6 bases and J by 1 base. Here the CDR3 reads CASRGQDNYGYTF. As DNA, the CDR3 is TGTGCCAGCAGGGGACAGGATAACTATGGCTACACCTTC.

This sequence joins TRBV7-3 and TRBJ2-1; 8 nucleotides agree with TRBD2. Germline lookup yields CDR1 SGHTA and CDR2 FQGTGA. This CDR3 has 15 amino acids. V trimming: 1 base; J trimming: 9 bases; junction bases outside the gene matches: 8. The CDR3 reads CASSLMSGGISEQFF. DNA for the CDR3: TGTGCCAGCAGCTTAATGAGCGGGGGCATAAGTGAGCAGTTCTTC.